The T cell receptor beta chain under discussion was sequenced for a study of cytomegalovirus exposure and HLA in healthy donors. Looking at the study overall: Earlier findings included roughly 120 million unique TCR beta sequences obtained from about 179 million T cells.

It was with 60 Vbeta and 13 Jbeta primers that the PCR ran. Profiled with immunoSEQ multiplex PCR; TCRdb holds only in-frame clones, not every one. This table has 75,000 to 80,000 clones, roughly 76% appearing once. Overall study findings and caveats: TCR beta sequences reportedly predicted most subjects' HLA-A and HLA-B alleles accurately. Using a false discovery rate of 0.05, a later analysis showed that approximately 16,000 TCR beta sequences were associated with HLA alleles.

The V gene's germline CDR1 is MDHEN and CDR2 SYDVKM. The CDR3 consists of 17 residues. The ends lost 6 bases at V and 6 bases at J; junction bases unmatched: 19. Concerning this clone: The antigen remains undetermined.

Healthy donors of bone marrow made up the group. Sequencing used PBMCs. The source of this sequence is a male donor in good health and CMV-seropositive. The rearrangement uses TRBV28 and TRBJ1-2, with 7 positions matching TRBD1. This chain's CDR3 is CASRPLGTGQLLHGYTF. DNA for the CDR3: TGTGCCAGCAGACCCCTAGGAACGGGACAGCTTTTACATGGCTACACCTTC.